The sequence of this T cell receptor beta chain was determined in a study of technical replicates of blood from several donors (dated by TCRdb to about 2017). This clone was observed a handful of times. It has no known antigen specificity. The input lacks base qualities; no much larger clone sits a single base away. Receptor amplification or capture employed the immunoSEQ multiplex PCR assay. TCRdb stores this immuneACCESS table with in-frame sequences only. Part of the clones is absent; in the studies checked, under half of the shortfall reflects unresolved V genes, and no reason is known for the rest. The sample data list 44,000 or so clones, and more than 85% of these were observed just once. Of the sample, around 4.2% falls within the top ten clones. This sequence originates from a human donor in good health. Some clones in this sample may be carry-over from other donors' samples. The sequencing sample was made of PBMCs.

Here is the DNA: TGTGCCAGCAGCCTGACGTCGACAGGCCTTAAATCTTGGAACACTGAAGCTTTCTTT. Translation gives CASSLTSTGLKSWNTEAFF. The rearranged segments are TRBV7-2 and TRBJ1-1; matching of 6 bases hints at TRBD1 as the D gene. V loses 5 bases of germline sequence and J loses 1 base, and the interval between the two ends is 26 bases. Based on the germline V gene, the CDR1 and CDR2 sequences are SGHTA and FQGNSA. The CDR3 spans 19 residues, from the cysteine through the phenylalanine. Solely the CDR3 DNA is kept, with 57 bases framed from the first base.